This T cell receptor beta chain was sequenced for a study of shared clonotypes between healthy human individuals. TCRdb keeps only in-frame clones here, not all; method: immunoSEQ multiplex PCR. Altogether around 1.1 million clones are present, roughly 74% being singletons, with the ten largest covering under 0.8%. Study outcomes and limitations: It was observed that approximately 5% of naive CD4 clonotypes were shared across a few donors. Rarefaction gave evidence that sorted-subset sequencing remained incomplete despite large depth.

The donors were adults (healthy and HIV-negative) with no recent acute infections or vaccinations. V was clipped by 5 bases and J by 6 bases, with 18 bases between them. This CDR3 contains 14 residues. Germline V lookup: CDR1 SGHNT, CDR2 YYREEE (reference sequence). Details on this clone: As yet, its antigen is unknown. A much more abundant neighbour one base away suggests this may be a read error. No conserved phenylalanine or tryptophan ends this CDR3, so it is likely a read error.

Specimen: memory CD4+ T cells from PBMCs. Documented subset: CD45RA-negative fraction. The TCR sequence derives from a man between 18 and 29 years old in good health. Some clones in this sample may be carry-over from other donors' samples. V usage is TRBV5-4 and J usage is TRBJ2-7; tentatively, D is TRBD2 (6 bases). The chain's CDR3 is CASSSLGRDGEQYL. The CDR3 DNA is TGTGCCAGCAGTTCACTGGGGCGGGATGGCGAGCAGTACCTC.